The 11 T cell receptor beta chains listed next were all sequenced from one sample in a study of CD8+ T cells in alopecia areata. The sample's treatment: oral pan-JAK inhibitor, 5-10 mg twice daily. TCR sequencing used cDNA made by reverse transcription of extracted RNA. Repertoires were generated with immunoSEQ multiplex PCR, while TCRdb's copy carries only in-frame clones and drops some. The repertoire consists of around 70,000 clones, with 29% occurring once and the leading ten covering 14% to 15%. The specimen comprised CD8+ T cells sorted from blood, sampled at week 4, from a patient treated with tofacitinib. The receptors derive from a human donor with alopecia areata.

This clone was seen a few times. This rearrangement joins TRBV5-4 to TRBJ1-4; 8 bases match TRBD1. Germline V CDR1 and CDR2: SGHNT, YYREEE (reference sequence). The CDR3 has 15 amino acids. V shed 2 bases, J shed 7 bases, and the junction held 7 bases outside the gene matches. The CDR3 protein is CASSFGTGWGEKLFF. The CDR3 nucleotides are TGTGCCAGCAGCTTTGGGACAGGATGGGGTGAAAAACTGTTTTTT.

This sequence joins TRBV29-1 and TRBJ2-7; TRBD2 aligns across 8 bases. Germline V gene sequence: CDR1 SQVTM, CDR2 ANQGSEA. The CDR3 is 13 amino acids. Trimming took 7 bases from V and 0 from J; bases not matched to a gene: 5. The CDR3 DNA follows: TGCAGCGCGTCCGGGGGGGTCTCCTACGAGCAGTACTTC. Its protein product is CSASGGVSYEQYF.

CDR3 protein: CASSLRGDFYGYTF. The CDR3 region has the DNA TGTGCCAGCAGCTTACGAGGGGACTTTTATGGCTACACCTTC. The chain carries TRBV7-9 and TRBJ1-2; a possible D gene is TRBD1 (5 bases). The V and J ends lost 2 bases and 5 bases respectively, with 12 bases between them. This CDR3 is built from 14 residues. Germline V gene data show CDR1 as SEHNR and CDR2 as FQNEAQ (reference sequence).

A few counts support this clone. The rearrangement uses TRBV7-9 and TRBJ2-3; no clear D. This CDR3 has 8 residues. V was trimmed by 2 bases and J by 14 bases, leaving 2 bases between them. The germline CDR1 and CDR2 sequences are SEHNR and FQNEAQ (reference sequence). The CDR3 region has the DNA TGTGCCAGCAGCTTACTGTATTTT. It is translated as CASSLLYF.

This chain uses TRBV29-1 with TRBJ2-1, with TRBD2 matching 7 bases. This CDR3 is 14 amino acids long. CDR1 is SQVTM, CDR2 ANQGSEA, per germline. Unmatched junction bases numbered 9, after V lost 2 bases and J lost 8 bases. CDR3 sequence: CSVEWAGVGYEQFF. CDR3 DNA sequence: TGCAGCGTTGAATGGGCGGGAGTGGGCTATGAGCAGTTCTTC.

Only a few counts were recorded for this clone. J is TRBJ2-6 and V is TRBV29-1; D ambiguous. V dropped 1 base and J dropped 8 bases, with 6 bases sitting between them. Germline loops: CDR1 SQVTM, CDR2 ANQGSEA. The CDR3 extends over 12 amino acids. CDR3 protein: CSVEGESNVLTF. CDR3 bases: TGCAGCGTTGAAGGAGAGTCCAACGTCCTGACTTTC.

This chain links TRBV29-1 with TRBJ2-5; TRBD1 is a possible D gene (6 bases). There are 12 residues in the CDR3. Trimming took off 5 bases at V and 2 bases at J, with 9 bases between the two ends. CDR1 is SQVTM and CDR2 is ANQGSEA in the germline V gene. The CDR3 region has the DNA TGCAGCGTTCTAGGACAGCAAGAGACCCAGTACTTC. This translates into CSVLGQQETQYF. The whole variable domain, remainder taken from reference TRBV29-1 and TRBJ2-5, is SAVISQKPSRDICQRGTSLTIQCQVDSQVTMMFWYRQQPGQSLTLIATANQGSEATYESGFVIDKFPISRPNLTFSTLTVSNMSPEDSSIYLCSVLGQQETQYFGPGTRLLVL.

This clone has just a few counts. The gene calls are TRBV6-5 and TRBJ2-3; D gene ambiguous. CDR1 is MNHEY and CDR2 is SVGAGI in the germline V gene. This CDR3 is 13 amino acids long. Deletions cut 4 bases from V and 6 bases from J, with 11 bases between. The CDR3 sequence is CASSFGLGDTQYF. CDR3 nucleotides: TGTGCCAGCAGTTTTGGCCTCGGGGATACGCAGTATTTT.

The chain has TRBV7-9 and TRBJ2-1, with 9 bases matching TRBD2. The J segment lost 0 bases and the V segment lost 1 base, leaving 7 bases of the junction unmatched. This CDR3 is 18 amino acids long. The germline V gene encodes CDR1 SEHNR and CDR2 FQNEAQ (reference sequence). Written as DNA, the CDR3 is TGTGCCAGCAGCTTAGGGCGGGGGGGAGAACTCTCCTACAATGAGCAGTTCTTC. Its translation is CASSLGRGGELSYNEQFF.

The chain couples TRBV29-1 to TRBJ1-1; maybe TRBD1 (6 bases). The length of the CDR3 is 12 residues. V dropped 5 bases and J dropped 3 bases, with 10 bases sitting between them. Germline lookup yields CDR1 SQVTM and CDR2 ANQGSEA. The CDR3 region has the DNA TGCAGCGTTATGGGGGGCGACACTGAAGCTTTCTTT. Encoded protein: CSVMGGDTEAFF.

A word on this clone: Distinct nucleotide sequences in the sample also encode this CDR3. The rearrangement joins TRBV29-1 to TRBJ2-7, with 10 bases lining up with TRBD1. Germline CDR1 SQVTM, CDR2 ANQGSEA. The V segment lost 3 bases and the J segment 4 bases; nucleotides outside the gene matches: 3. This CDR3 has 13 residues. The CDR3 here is CSVEGTGEYEQYF. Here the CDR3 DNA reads TGCAGCGTTGAGGGGACAGGGGAATACGAGCAGTACTTC.